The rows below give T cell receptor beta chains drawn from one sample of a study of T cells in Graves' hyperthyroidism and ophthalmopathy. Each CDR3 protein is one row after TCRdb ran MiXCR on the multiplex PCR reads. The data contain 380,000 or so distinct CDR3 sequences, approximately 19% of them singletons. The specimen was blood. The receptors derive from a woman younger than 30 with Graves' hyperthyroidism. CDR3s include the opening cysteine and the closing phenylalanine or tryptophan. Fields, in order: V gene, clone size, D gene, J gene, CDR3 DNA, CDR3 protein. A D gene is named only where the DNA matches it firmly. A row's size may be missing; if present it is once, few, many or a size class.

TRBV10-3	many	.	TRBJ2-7	TGTGCCATCAGTGATACAGATTACGAGCAGTACTTC	CAISDTDYEQYF
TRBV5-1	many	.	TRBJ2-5	TGCGCCAGCAGCTACACAGGCGAGACCCAGTACTTC	CASSYTGETQYF
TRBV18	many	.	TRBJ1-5	TGTGCCAGCTCCCACGGCGAACAGCCCCAGCATTTT	CASSHGEQPQHF
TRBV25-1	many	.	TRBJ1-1	TGTGCCAGCAGTGAATCAGACCCTCGCTTGTCTGAAGCTTTCTTT	CASSESDPRLSEAFF
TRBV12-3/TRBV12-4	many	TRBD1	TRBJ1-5	TGTGCCAGCACCCGACAGGGGAGGAATCAGCCCCAGCATTTT	CASTRQGRNQPQHF
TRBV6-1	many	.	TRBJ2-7	TGTGCCAGCAGTGAGAAATCGACAGGATCCTACGAGCAGTACTTC	CASSEKSTGSYEQYF
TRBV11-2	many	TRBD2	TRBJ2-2	TGTGCCAGCAGCTTACAACTAGCGGGGGCCCCGGTGCTGTTTTTT	CASSLQLAGAPVLFF
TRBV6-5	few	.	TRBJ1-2	TGTGCCAGCAGTCCCCCCCAAATGGATGGCTACACCTTC	CASSPPQMDGYTF
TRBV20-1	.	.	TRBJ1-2	TGCAGTGCTCCTATAGGTCTCCCCAACTATGGCTACACCTTC	CSAPIGLPNYGYTF
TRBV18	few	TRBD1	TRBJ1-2	TGTGCCAGCTCACCGGGGACAGGGTCTACGAGCCATGGCTACACCTTC	CASSPGTGSTSHGYTF
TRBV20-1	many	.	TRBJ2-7	TGCAGTGCTAGGGGTCCCGGGCTGAGTGAGCAGTACTTC	CSARGPGLSEQYF
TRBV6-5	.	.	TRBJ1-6	TGTGCCAGCAGTTACTCGATACAACAGGGCAATTCACCCCTCCACTTT	CASSYSIQQGNSPLHF
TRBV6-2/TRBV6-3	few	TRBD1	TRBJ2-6	TGTGCCAGCAGTCGGACAGGCCGGGCGGACTCTGGGGCCAACGTCCTGACTTTC	CASSRTGRADSGANVLTF
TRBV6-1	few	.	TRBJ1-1	TGTGCCAGCAGATTGGATCCGGGAGATGAAGCTTTCTTT	CASRLDPGDEAFF
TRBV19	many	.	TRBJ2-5	TGTGCCAGTAGTCGGGCCGCGAGAGAGACCCAGTACTTC	CASSRAARETQYF
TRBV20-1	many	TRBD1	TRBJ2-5	TGCAGTGCTAGGGGTTCTTGGGACAGGGCAGGGGAGACCCAGTACTTC	CSARGSWDRAGETQYF
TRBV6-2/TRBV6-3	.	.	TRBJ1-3	TGTGCCAGCAGAACCCTCGGAATGGTAGGAAACACCATATATTTT	CASRTLGMVGNTIYF
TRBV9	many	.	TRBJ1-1	TGTGCCAGCTCAAGGGACGGCATGAACACTGAAGCTTTCTTT	CASSRDGMNTEAFF
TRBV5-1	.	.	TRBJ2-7	TGCGCCAGCAGCCCGCTAGGAGGGCCCTACGAGCAGTACTTC	CASSPLGGPYEQYF
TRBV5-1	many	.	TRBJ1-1	TGCGCCAGCAGCCTTGGTTTGGGGGCTGAAGCTTTCTTT	CASSLGLGAEAFF
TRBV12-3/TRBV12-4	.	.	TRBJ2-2	TGTGCCAGCAGTTGGAGGGCCGGGGAGCTGTTTTTT	CASSWRAGELFF
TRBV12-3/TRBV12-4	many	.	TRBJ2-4	TGTGCCAGCAGTTCCGGACTCCCGGTAGTCTCCAAAAACATTCAGTACTTC	CASSSGLPVVSKNIQYF
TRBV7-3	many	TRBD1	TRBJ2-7	TGTGCCAGCAGCACTGGGACAGGGTCTGACTCCGAGCAGTACTTC	CASSTGTGSDSEQYF
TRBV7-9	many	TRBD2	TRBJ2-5	TGTGCCAGCAGGGGGGGGTTCAAGAGACCCCAGTACTTC	CASRGGFKRPQYF
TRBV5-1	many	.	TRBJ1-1	TGCGCCAGCAGCTTGGAGTGGACATTGAACACTGAAGCTTTCTTT	CASSLEWTLNTEAFF
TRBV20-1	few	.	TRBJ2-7	TGCAGTGCTAGTCCCGGCGTCTACGAGCAGTACTTC	CSASPGVYEQYF
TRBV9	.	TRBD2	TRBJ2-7	TGTGCCAGCAGCGTATCTGGGGGGGGAGTCTCCTACGAGCAGTACTTC	CASSVSGGGVSYEQYF
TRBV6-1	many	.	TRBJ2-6	TGTGCCAGCGGTGCTACAGTTAGCTCTGGGGCCAACGTCCTGACTTTC	CASGATVSSGANVLTF
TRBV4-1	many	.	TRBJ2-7	TGCGCCAGCAGCCAAGAGGCAGGGGAGGCCTACGAGCAGTACTTC	CASSQEAGEAYEQYF
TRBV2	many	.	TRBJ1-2	TGTGCCAGCAGTCCCGGGACAAATAACTATGGCTACACCTTC	CASSPGTNNYGYTF
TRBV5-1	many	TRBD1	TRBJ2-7	TGCGCCAGCAGCTTGGGGGACAGTTTCTCCTACGAGCAGTACTTC	CASSLGDSFSYEQYF
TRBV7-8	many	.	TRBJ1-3	TGTGCCAGCAGCTCCCAGACCGGGACCGTTGGAAACACCATATATTTT	CASSSQTGTVGNTIYF
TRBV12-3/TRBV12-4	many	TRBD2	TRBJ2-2	TGTGCCAGCAGCCGCGGCGGGGGGACCGGGGAGCTGTTTTTT	CASSRGGGTGELFF
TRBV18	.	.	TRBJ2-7	TGTGCCAGCTCACCTACCAGGGACGGCGAGCAGTACTTC	CASSPTRDGEQYF
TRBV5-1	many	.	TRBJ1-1	TGCGCCAGCAGCCAGAGAAATATGAACACTGAAGCTTTCTTT	CASSQRNMNTEAFF
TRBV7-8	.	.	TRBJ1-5	TGTGCCAGCAGCACCGGAAGGAACCGCTGGGGGCCCCAGCATTTT	CASSTGRNRWGPQHF
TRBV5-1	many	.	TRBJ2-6	TGTGCCAGCAGTTCCAGCTCTGGGGCCAACGTCCTGACTTTC	CASSSSSGANVLTF
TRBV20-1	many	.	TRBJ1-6	TGCAGTGCTAGACCGTCGGCCCAGGGCTCTAATTCACCCCTCCACTTT	CSARPSAQGSNSPLHF
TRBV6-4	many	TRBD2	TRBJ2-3	TGTGCCAGCAGGTCCTCACTAGCGGGGGAAGTGGATACGCAGTATTTT	CASRSSLAGEVDTQYF
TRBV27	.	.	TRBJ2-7	TGTGCCAGCAGTCCTGCGTGGGATGTGCACGAGCAGTACTTC	CASSPAWDVHEQYF
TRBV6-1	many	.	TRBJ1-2	TGTGCCAGCAGTGAAGTAGGGCCTAACTATGGCTACACCTTC	CASSEVGPNYGYTF
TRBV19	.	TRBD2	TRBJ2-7	TGTGCCAGTAGTACGCCATGGGGGACTATTCCCTACGAGCAGTACTTC	CASSTPWGTIPYEQYF
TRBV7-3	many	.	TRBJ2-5	TGTGCCAGCAGTCCGGACATATGGGGAGAGACCCAGTACTTC	CASSPDIWGETQYF
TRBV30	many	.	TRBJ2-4	TGTGCCTGGAGCCACCCGGGGTCGGCCAAAAACATTCAGTACTTC	CAWSHPGSAKNIQYF
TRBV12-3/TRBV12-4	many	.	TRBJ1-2	TGTGCCAGCAGCGTACAGGATTTTGATGGCTACACCTTC	CASSVQDFDGYTF
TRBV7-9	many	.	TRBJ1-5	TGTGCCAGCAGCTTTATGGGCAGGGATCAGCCCCAGCATTTT	CASSFMGRDQPQHF
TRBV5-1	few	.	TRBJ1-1	TGCGCCAGCAGCTTGATAAAGAACACTGAAGCTTTCTTT	CASSLIKNTEAFF
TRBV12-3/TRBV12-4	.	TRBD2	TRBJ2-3	TGTGCCAGCAGTTATTCTAGCGGCGCAGATACGCAGTATTTT	CASSYSSGADTQYF
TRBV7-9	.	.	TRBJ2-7	TGTGCCAGCAGCTTAGCATCCGAGGAGCAGTACTTC	CASSLASEEQYF
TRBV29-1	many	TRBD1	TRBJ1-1	TGCAGCGTTGGGCGACAGGGTGTCACTGAAGCTTTCTTT	CSVGRQGVTEAFF
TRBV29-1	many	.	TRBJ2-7	TGCAGCGTTGCGGGAAAACAGGGTTACGAGCAGTACTTC	CSVAGKQGYEQYF
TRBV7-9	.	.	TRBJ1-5	TGTGCCAGCAGCTTAGATGCAGGGGATGGTCAGCCCCAGCATTTT	CASSLDAGDGQPQHF
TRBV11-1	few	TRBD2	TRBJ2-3	TGTGCCAGCAGCTTTCTAGCGGGGGGGCAAGGCACAGATACGCAGTATTTT	CASSFLAGGQGTDTQYF